The rows below give T cell receptor beta chains drawn from one sample of a study of T cell repertoires in ileal Crohn's disease. Repertoires were generated with immunoSEQ multiplex PCR, while TCRdb's copy carries only in-frame clones and drops some. This table has about 62,000 clones, 85% to 90% appearing once. Sequences were obtained from ileal tissue. The source of these receptors is an adult with Crohn's disease. CDR3s include the opening cysteine and the closing phenylalanine or tryptophan. The D gene is left open where the match is weak. A clone size is listed for some rows: how often the clone was seen (once, few, many), or a class if it is expanded.

J: TRBJ2-1
D: TRBD1
size: .
V: TRBV5-1
CDR3: CASSLGQGTYNEQFF
DNA: TGCGCCAGCAGCTTGGGACAGGGGACCTACAATGAGCAGTTCTTC

J: TRBJ1-6
D: TRBD1
size: .
V: TRBV25-1
CDR3: CASRPQGWRSPLHF
DNA: TGTGCCAGCAGACCACAGGGGTGGCGGTCACCCCTCCACTTT

J: TRBJ1-2
D: TRBD1
size: .
V: TRBV5-1
CDR3: CASSFASRTRQGSRAYYGYTF
DNA: TGCGCCAGCAGCTTTGCTTCACGAACGAGACAGGGGAGCCGGGCTTACTATGGCTACACCTTC

J: TRBJ1-1
D: .
size: .
V: TRBV29-1
CDR3: CSGQPRGDTEAFF
DNA: TGCAGCGGACAGCCCAGGGGTGACACTGAAGCTTTCTTT

J: TRBJ1-1
D: .
size: .
V: TRBV7-6
CDR3: CASSLTVPKRGWGLDTEAFF
DNA: TGTGCCAGCAGCTTAACCGTCCCTAAAAGGGGATGGGGGCTGGACACTGAAGCTTTCTTT

J: TRBJ2-3
D: TRBD2
size: .
V: TRBV5-4
CDR3: CASTHRTSGSEYF
DNA: TGTGCCAGCACCCATCGTACTAGCGGGTCTGAGTATTTT

J: TRBJ1-4
D: TRBD1
size: .
V: TRBV5-4
CDR3: CASSHTGGSEVFF
DNA: TGTGCCAGCAGCCACACAGGGGGGAGCGAAGTGTTTTTT

J: TRBJ1-3
D: .
size: .
V: TRBV7-9
CDR3: CASSGYRVSGNTIYF
DNA: TGTGCCAGCAGCGGATACAGGGTTTCTGGAAACACCATATATTTT

J: TRBJ1-4
D: TRBD1
size: .
V: TRBV11-1
CDR3: CASSHRDRINF
DNA: TGTGCCAGCAGTCACCGGGACAGGATCAATTTT

J: TRBJ2-5
D: TRBD1
size: .
V: TRBV5-1
CDR3: CASGDRGEWQETQYF
DNA: TGCGCCAGCGGGGACAGGGGGGAATGGCAAGAGACCCAGTACTTC

J: TRBJ1-5
D: .
size: .
V: TRBV4-1
CDR3: CASSQVENQPQHF
DNA: TGCGCCAGCAGCCAAGTCGAGAATCAGCCCCAGCATTTT

J: TRBJ1-2
D: TRBD1
size: .
V: TRBV4-3
CDR3: CASSRGQGDYGYTF
DNA: TGCGCCAGCAGCCGGGGACAGGGCGACTATGGCTACACCTTC

J: TRBJ1-6
D: TRBD1
size: .
V: TRBV18
CDR3: CASSPGSGQLHNSPLHF
DNA: TGTGCCAGCTCACCGGGATCGGGACAGCTTCATAATTCACCCCTCCACTTT

J: TRBJ1-2
D: TRBD1
size: .
V: TRBV5-1
CDR3: CASSPQPTGANYGYTF
DNA: TGCGCCAGCAGCCCCCAACCGACAGGGGCTAACTATGGCTACACCTTC

J: TRBJ2-7
D: .
size: once
V: TRBV5-1
CDR3: CASSLNPGRSYEQYF
DNA: TGCGCCAGCAGCTTGAATCCAGGGCGATCCTACGAGCAGTACTTC

J: TRBJ1-1
D: .
size: .
V: TRBV6-5
CDR3: CASSSLGTFAFF
DNA: TGTGCCAGCAGTTCCCTGGGCACCTTCGCTTTCTTT

J: TRBJ2-1
D: .
size: .
V: TRBV5-1
CDR3: CASSFSYNEQFF
DNA: TGCGCCAGCAGCTTCTCTTACAATGAGCAGTTCTTC

J: TRBJ2-2
D: TRBD2
size: .
V: TRBV4-2
CDR3: CASSPGLPTGELFF
DNA: TGTGCCAGCAGCCCGGGACTACCCACCGGGGAGCTGTTTTTT

J: TRBJ2-7
D: .
size: .
V: TRBV4-1
CDR3: CASSQDSRGEQYF
DNA: TGCGCCAGCAGCCAAGATAGCCGGGGCGAGCAGTACTTC

J: TRBJ1-1
D: .
size: .
V: TRBV28
CDR3: CASSPPRVNTEAFF
DNA: TGTGCCAGCAGCCCCCCCCGGGTAAACACTGAAGCTTTCTTT

J: TRBJ2-1
D: TRBD1
size: .
V: TRBV15
CDR3: CATGKDRGGGNEQFF
DNA: TGTGCCACCGGAAAAGACAGGGGTGGCGGAAATGAGCAGTTCTTC

J: TRBJ2-5
D: TRBD1
size: .
V: TRBV19
CDR3: CASSITGGLQETQYF
DNA: TGTGCCAGTAGTATAACAGGGGGCCTCCAAGAGACCCAGTACTTC

J: TRBJ2-7
D: TRBD1
size: .
V: TRBV4-3
CDR3: CASSQRGTGDYEQYF
DNA: TGCGCCAGCAGCCAACGTGGGACAGGGGATTACGAGCAGTACTTC

J: TRBJ1-3
D: .
size: .
V: TRBV5-1
CDR3: CASSLTGQSGNTIYF
DNA: TGCGCCAGCAGCCTTACGGGACAATCTGGAAACACCATATATTTT

J: TRBJ1-3
D: .
size: .
V: TRBV7-6
CDR3: CASSLFRTAPSSGNTIYF
DNA: TGTGCCAGCAGCCTCTTCAGGACAGCCCCAAGCTCTGGAAACACCATATATTTT

J: TRBJ1-5
D: .
size: .
V: TRBV12-2
CDR3: CASRYRPSGEPNPLYQPQHF
DNA: TGTGCAAGTCGCTACCGGCCCTCCGGGGAACCAAACCCATTATATCAGCCCCAGCATTTT

J: TRBJ2-2
D: .
size: .
V: TRBV6-5
CDR3: CASSYMGGGAGELFF
DNA: TGTGCCAGCAGTTACATGGGTGGCGGGGCCGGGGAGCTGTTTTTT

J: TRBJ1-5
D: TRBD1
size: .
V: TRBV2
CDR3: CASMSTGTGAQPQHF
DNA: TGTGCCAGCATGTCCACTGGGACAGGGGCCCAGCCCCAGCATTTT

J: TRBJ1-5
D: .
size: .
V: TRBV28
CDR3: CASRNTGSGNQPQHF
DNA: TGTGCCAGCAGGAACACAGGGTCCGGCAATCAGCCCCAGCATTTT

J: TRBJ2-1
D: .
size: .
V: TRBV7-9
CDR3: CASSRSGVSYNEQFF
DNA: TGTGCCAGCAGCCGGTCCGGGGTGTCCTACAATGAGCAGTTCTTC

J: TRBJ2-2
D: .
size: .
V: TRBV13
CDR3: CASSFWQANTGELFF
DNA: TGTGCCAGCAGCTTTTGGCAGGCCAACACCGGGGAGCTGTTTTTT

J: TRBJ2-6
D: TRBD1
size: .
V: TRBV11-3
CDR3: CASSFSGTGGAGANVLTF
DNA: TGTGCCAGCAGCTTTAGCGGGACAGGGGGCGCTGGGGCCAACGTCCTGACTTTC

J: TRBJ1-4
D: .
size: .
V: TRBV5-1
CDR3: CASSFSGLNEKLFF
DNA: TGCGCCAGCAGCTTCTCAGGCCTCAATGAAAAACTGTTTTTT

J: TRBJ2-2
D: .
size: .
V: TRBV5-1
CDR3: CASSSGQRNTGELFF
DNA: TGCGCCAGCAGCTCCGGACAGAGGAACACCGGGGAGCTGTTTTTT

J: TRBJ1-1
D: TRBD1
size: few
V: TRBV5-6
CDR3: CASSLGQGPEAFF
DNA: TGTGCCAGCAGCTTGGGACAGGGCCCTGAAGCTTTCTTT

J: TRBJ1-5
D: .
size: once
V: TRBV19
CDR3: CASSPLEVSNQPQHF
DNA: TGTGCCAGTAGCCCGCTGGAGGTTAGCAATCAGCCCCAGCATTTT

J: TRBJ2-7
D: .
size: .
V: TRBV5-4
CDR3: CASSLTPGLYEQYF
DNA: TGTGCCAGCAGCTTGACACCGGGACTCTACGAGCAGTACTTC

J: TRBJ2-3
D: .
size: few
V: TRBV29-1
CDR3: CSVAHGASTDTQYF
DNA: TGCAGCGTTGCCCACGGTGCTAGCACAGATACGCAGTATTTT